This is a list of T cell receptor beta chains from one sample in a study of beta chain features in type 1 diabetes. Assay: immunoSEQ multiplex PCR; the TCRdb copy retains only in-frame clones and omits some. This table holds 850,000 to 900,000 clones, roughly 16% found once. The source material was naive CD4+ T cells from blood. These receptors were collected from a young woman in good health. CDR3s include the opening cysteine and the closing phenylalanine or tryptophan. A D gene is named only where the DNA matches it firmly. Some rows mark clone size as missing; the rest say once, few, many or name a class of expanded clone.

V	size	D	J	CDR3	DNA
TRBV13	.	TRBD1	TRBJ2-2	CASSDRGSGELFF	TGTGCCAGCAGCGACAGGGGGTCTGGGGAGCTGTTTTTT
TRBV19	few	.	TRBJ2-1	CASRNRVVPHNEQFF	TGTGCCAGTAGAAACAGGGTGGTCCCCCACAATGAGCAGTTCTTC
TRBV15	few	TRBD1	TRBJ2-1	CATTTGTGSPRRFF	TGTGCCACGACAACCGGGACAGGGTCTCCAAGACGGTTCTTC
TRBV7-9	.	TRBD2	TRBJ2-7	CASSFSAGGNYEQYF	TGTGCCAGCAGCTTTTCCGCGGGAGGAAACTACGAGCAGTACTTC
TRBV15	few	.	TRBJ1-2	CATSRDYFSEDGYTF	TGTGCCACCAGCAGAGACTACTTCTCCGAGGATGGCTACACCTTC
TRBV4-2	few	TRBD2	TRBJ2-2	CASSQGRGARTGELFF	TGTGCCAGCAGCCAAGGGCGGGGGGCGAGGACCGGGGAGCTGTTTTTT
TRBV6-5	few	.	TRBJ1-2	CASSYSIGVSSYGYTF	TGTGCCAGCAGTTACTCGATTGGGGTTTCCTCCTATGGCTACACCTTC
TRBV7-9	few	TRBD1	TRBJ1-5	CASSSDRSFQPQHF	TGTGCCAGCAGCTCGGACAGGTCTTTTCAGCCCCAGCATTTT
TRBV6-1	few	.	TRBJ2-5	CASQQGQTIETQYF	TGTGCCAGTCAGCAGGGTCAGACCATAGAGACCCAGTACTTC
TRBV9	few	TRBD1	TRBJ1-1	CASSSRTGGLTEAFF	TGTGCCAGCAGCTCCCGGACAGGGGGGTTGACTGAAGCTTTCTTT
TRBV10-3	few	.	TRBJ2-2	CAISESTGLGELFF	TGTGCCATCAGTGAGAGTACCGGACTCGGGGAGCTGTTTTTT
TRBV7-9	.	.	TRBJ1-4	CASSLASGGRYEKLFF	TGTGCCAGCAGCTTAGCGTCGGGGGGGCGGTATGAAAAACTGTTTTTT
TRBV19	.	.	TRBJ2-7	CASSIDSTGAYEQYF	TGTGCCAGTAGTATAGACAGTACGGGAGCCTACGAGCAGTACTTC
TRBV18	few	.	TRBJ2-2	CASSQSHTGELFF	TGTGCCAGCTCACAGTCTCACACCGGGGAGCTGTTTTTT
TRBV18	.	TRBD2	TRBJ2-1	CASSPPGTSGIQFF	TGTGCCAGCTCACCACCGGGGACTAGCGGGATACAGTTCTTC
TRBV18	few	.	TRBJ1-1	CASSPSAGVGNTEAFF	TGTGCCAGCTCACCAAGTGCAGGGGTCGGGAACACTGAAGCTTTCTTT
TRBV2	.	.	TRBJ2-1	CASSYRVHEQFF	TGTGCCAGCAGTTACAGGGTGCATGAGCAGTTCTTC
TRBV18	.	.	TRBJ2-5	CASSLRTAEETQYF	TGTGCCAGCTCACTACGGACAGCTGAAGAGACCCAGTACTTC
TRBV4-3	.	TRBD2	TRBJ2-3	CASSSGTSGSGTQYF	TGCGCCAGCAGCTCTGGTACTAGCGGGAGTGGTACGCAGTATTTT
TRBV7-2	few	TRBD2	TRBJ2-1	CASSLVGSGNYNEQFF	TGTGCCAGCAGCTTAGTGGGTAGCGGGAACTACAATGAGCAGTTCTTC
TRBV7-2	.	.	TRBJ1-5	CASSKGNQGVEPQHF	TGTGCCAGCAGCAAAGGAAACCAGGGAGTTGAGCCCCAGCATTTT
TRBV7-8	few	TRBD1	TRBJ1-2	CASSVGTAYGYTF	TGTGCCAGCAGCGTCGGGACAGCTTATGGCTACACCTTC
TRBV6-5	.	.	TRBJ2-1	CASRPHSSGVQFF	TGTGCCAGCAGACCGCACTCTAGTGGCGTGCAGTTCTTC
TRBV28	few	.	TRBJ2-7	CASSRPVGGATYEQYF	TGTGCCAGCAGCCGCCCGGTCGGCGGGGCAACCTACGAGCAGTACTTC